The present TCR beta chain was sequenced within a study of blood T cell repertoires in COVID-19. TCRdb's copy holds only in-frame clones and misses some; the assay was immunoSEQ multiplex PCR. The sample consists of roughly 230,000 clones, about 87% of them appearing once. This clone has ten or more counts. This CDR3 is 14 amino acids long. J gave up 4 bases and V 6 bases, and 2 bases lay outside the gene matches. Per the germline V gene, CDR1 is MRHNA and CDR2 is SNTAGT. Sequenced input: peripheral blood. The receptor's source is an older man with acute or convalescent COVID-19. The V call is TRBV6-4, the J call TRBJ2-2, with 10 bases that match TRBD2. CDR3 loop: CASSASGSTGELFF. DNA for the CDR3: TGTGCCAGCAGCGCTAGCGGGAGCACCGGGGAGCTGTTTTTT.